These 22 T cell receptor beta chains were all obtained from the same sample, sequenced in a study of cytomegalovirus exposure and HLA in healthy donors. Libraries were prepared by immunoSEQ multiplex PCR; TCRdb keeps only in-frame clonotypes and omits some of them. The sample lists roughly 180,000 clones, around nine tenths occurring once. The sequenced sample consisted of PBMCs. These receptor sequences come from a man under 40 in good health and CMV-seropositive.

The chain is built from TRBV28 and TRBJ2-7; 11 nucleotides line up with TRBD2. After removal of 5 bases from V and 0 bases from J, the junction contained 3 bases not matched to a gene. Per the germline V gene, CDR1 is MDHEN and CDR2 is SYDVKM. The CDR3 runs to 15 residues. Here the CDR3 DNA reads TGTGCCAGCAGTATCGGGACTAGCGGCTCCTACGAGCAGTACTTC. Amino acid sequence: CASSIGTSGSYEQYF. Looking up the rest from reference TRBV28 and TRBJ2-7 gives the full variable domain: DVKVTQSSRYLVKRTGEKVFLECVQDMDHENMFWYRQDPGLGLRLIYFSYDVKMKEKGDIPEGYSVSREKKERFSLILESASTNQTSMYLCASSIGTSGSYEQYFGPGTRLTVT.

This sequence joins TRBV27 and TRBJ1-4, with D perhaps matching TRBD1 (6 bases). Germline lookup yields CDR1 MNHEY and CDR2 SMNVEV (reference sequence). V lost 2 bases and J 0 bases, leaving 10 bases between the germline ends. The CDR3 covers 16 residues. The CDR3 loop is CASSLQPGATNEKLFF. CDR3 sequence (DNA): TGTGCCAGCAGTTTACAACCAGGGGCAACTAATGAAAAACTGTTTTTT.

This chain connects TRBV27 to TRBJ2-5; the match to TRBD1 covers 8 bases. The CDR3 contains 14 residues. The V gene end was trimmed by 4 bases and the J gene end by 7 bases; junction bases not matched to a gene: 8. Looked up from germline, CDR1 is MNHEY and CDR2 is SMNVEV (reference sequence). Written as DNA, the CDR3 is TGTGCCAGCAGTTCCCCAGGGGGCGTGGGGACCCAGTACTTC. This translates into CASSSPGGVGTQYF.

The gene calls are TRBV29-1 and TRBJ1-2, with no clear D. Per germline, CDR1 SQVTM and CDR2 ANQGSEA. The CDR3 loop spans 16 amino acids. The V and J ends lost 1 base and 3 bases respectively, with 18 bases between them. The CDR3 loop is CSVEGIQTPNDYGYTF. For the CDR3, the DNA is TGCAGCGTTGAAGGGATACAGACCCCCAACGACTATGGCTACACCTTC.

J is TRBJ1-5 and V is TRBV28; weak D call: TRBD1 (5 bases). Germline CDR1 reads MDHEN; CDR2 reads SYDVKM. Trimming took off 10 bases at V and 4 bases at J, with 17 bases between the two ends. CDR3 size: 14 residues. Written as DNA, the CDR3 is TGTGCCACCCTGGGGGGGTTAGATAATCAGCCCCAGCATTTT. It yields the protein CATLGGLDNQPQHF.

The rearrangement joins TRBV7-3 to TRBJ2-3; 12 positions match TRBD2. The ends lost 5 bases at V and 0 bases at J; junction bases unmatched: 12. CDR3 length: 19 amino acids. CDR1 SGHTA and CDR2 FQGTGA come from the germline V gene. Written as DNA, the CDR3 is TGTGCCAGCAGCAAAACCCGGACTAGCGGGATCCCTAGCACAGATACGCAGTATTTT. This gives the protein CASSKTRTSGIPSTDTQYF.

This clone was seen a handful of times. The DNA of the CDR3 is TGTGCCAGCAGCTTAGCGGGGCTCACAGATACGCAGTATTTT. Translation: CASSLAGLTDTQYF. J is TRBJ2-3 and V is TRBV7-2; D might be TRBD1 (5 bases). Germline V gene lookup returns CDR1 SGHTA and CDR2 FQGNSA. CDR3 size: 14 residues. Trimming took 0 bases from V and 2 from J, leaving 6 bases between them.

V is TRBV5-5 and J is TRBJ2-7, with 9 nucleotides matching TRBD2. J was trimmed by 0 bases and V by 4 bases; bases with no gene match: 2. Looked up from germline, CDR1 is SGHKS and CDR2 is YYEKEE (reference sequence). This CDR3 spans 14 amino acids. CDR3 nucleotide sequence: TGTGCCAGCAGCCGTAGCGGGGGCTCCTACGAGCAGTACTTC. Its protein product is CASSRSGGSYEQYF.

This rearrangement joins TRBV5-4 to TRBJ2-7; TRBD1 matches at 7 bases. The V and J ends lost 4 bases and 4 bases, in that order; junction bases with no gene match: 14. CDR1 SGHNT and CDR2 YYREEE come from the germline V gene (reference sequence). The CDR3 totals 16 residues. The CDR3 DNA follows: TGTGCCAGCAGCCCTGGGACAGACCTCAGGACGTACGAGCAGTACTTC. As protein: CASSPGTDLRTYEQYF.

The chain carries TRBV27 and TRBJ2-1; tentatively, D is TRBD2 (6 bases). The germline V gene has CDR1 MNHEY and CDR2 SMNVEV (reference sequence). V was trimmed by 5 bases and J by 5 bases, leaving 19 bases between them. The CDR3 is made up of 16 amino acids. CDR3 amino acids: CASSRGSWGTDNEQFF. CDR3 nucleotides: TGTGCCAGCAGTCGGGGGAGCTGGGGAACTGACAATGAGCAGTTCTTC.

The CDR3 DNA sequence: TGTGCCAGCAGCCACGGTTCTAGCGGGAGGGCGTCAGATACGCAGTATTTT. Its protein is CASSHGSSGRASDTQYF. The V call is TRBV4-2, the J call TRBJ2-3; 12 nucleotides align to TRBD2. Unmatched junction bases numbered 8, after V lost 3 bases and J lost 4 bases. This CDR3 is 17 amino acids long. Germline V CDR1 and CDR2: LGHNA, YNFKEQ.

The gene calls are TRBV29-1 and TRBJ1-5; D may be TRBD1 (6 bases). The CDR3 totals 13 residues. Trimming stripped 6 bases from V and 2 bases from J, with 11 bases between. Germline-derived CDR1 and CDR2 are SQVTM and ANQGSEA. This CDR3 is CSVDSGGNQPQHF. CDR3 DNA sequence: TGCAGCGTGGACTCAGGGGGCAATCAGCCCCAGCATTTT.

The V and J genes are TRBV11-3 and TRBJ2-7; D unresolved. Germline V gene sequence: CDR1 SGHNT, CDR2 YENEEA. The V end lost 5 bases, the J end lost 4 bases, and 12 bases lay between the germline ends. CDR3 length: 13 residues. For the CDR3, the DNA is TGTGCCAGCAGCCCGCCGGATGGATACGAGCAGTACTTC. It encodes CASSPPDGYEQYF.

Written as DNA, the CDR3 is TGCGCCAGCGGAACCGGGAACTACAATGAGCAGTTCTTC. Amino acids: CASGTGNYNEQFF. The chain uses TRBV5-1 and TRBJ2-1, with D possibly being TRBD2 (5 bases). Trimming removed 7 bases from V and 3 bases from J, with 11 bases in between. Germline CDR1 is SGHRS and CDR2 is YFSETQ. The CDR3 sequence is 13 residues long. The full variable domain, in which reference TRBV5-1 and TRBJ2-1 provide the parts outside the CDR3, is KAGVTQTPRYLIKTRGQQVTLSCSPISGHRSVSWYQQTPGQGLQFLFEYFSETQRNKGNFPGRFSGRQFSNSRSEMNVSTLELGDSALYLCASGTGNYNEQFFGPGTRLTVL.

The chain combines TRBV7-2 with TRBJ2-3; D is ambiguous. The germline V gene has CDR1 SGHTA and CDR2 FQGNSA. The CDR3 extends over 14 amino acids. Trimming removed 1 base from V and 3 bases from J, with 8 bases in between. CDR3 bases: TGTGCCAGCAGCTTAGAATACATGACAGATACGCAGTATTTT. Translated, it gives CASSLEYMTDTQYF.

The chain is built from TRBV11-3 and TRBJ2-7; D is unclear. The CDR3 spans 15 residues. Germline loops: CDR1 SGHNT, CDR2 YENEEA. V was pared by 5 bases and J by 5 bases, with 19 bases between. CDR3: CASSNGRLPNHEQYF. The CDR3 DNA sequence: TGTGCCAGCAGCAACGGACGTCTACCTAACCACGAGCAGTACTTC.

On this clone itself: Other DNA sequences in this sample translate to the same CDR3. This chain uses TRBV4-1 with TRBJ2-5; 10 nucleotides line up with TRBD1. The CDR3 is 16 amino acids. With 1 base clipped from V and 4 bases from J, the junction kept 6 bases outside the gene matches. In germline, CDR1 is MGHRA, CDR2 YSYEKL. CDR3 nucleotides: TGCGCCAGCAGCCAAGGTGGTGACAGGGGGCGAGAGACCCAGTACTTC. Its protein product is CASSQGGDRGRETQYF.

Here the CDR3 reads CASSPELAGDHEQYF. CDR3 coding DNA: TGTGCCAGCAGTCCCGAGTTAGCGGGGGATCACGAGCAGTACTTC. The chain is built from TRBV6-4 and TRBJ2-7; 9 bases fit TRBD2. CDR3 size: 15 residues. Trimming removed 5 bases from V and 5 bases from J; junction bases left unmatched: 10. The germline V gene has CDR1 MRHNA and CDR2 SNTAGT.

The count of this clone is one. The chain recombines TRBV7-9 with TRBJ1-1; 8 nucleotides align to TRBD1. Germline values: CDR1 SEHNR, CDR2 FQNEAQ (reference sequence). This CDR3 has 13 residues. The ends lost 8 bases at V and 4 bases at J; junction bases unmatched: 6. The CDR3 is CASGNTGGTEAFF. The DNA for the CDR3 is TGTGCCAGCGGGAACACAGGGGGCACTGAAGCTTTCTTT.

J is TRBJ2-7 and V is TRBV7-7, with 7 bases fitting TRBD2. The CDR3 is 14 amino acids. J lost 1 base, V lost 5 bases, and 5 bases had no gene match. Germline V gene sequence: CDR1 SSHAT, CDR2 FNYEAQ (reference sequence). CDR3 nucleotides: TGTGCCAGCAGCCCCGGGACTAATTCCTACGAGCAGTACTTC. Translated: CASSPGTNSYEQYF. Filled out from reference TRBV7-7 and TRBJ2-7, the complete variable domain reads GAGVSQSPRYKVTKRGQDVTLRCDPISSHATLYWYQQALGQGPEFLTYFNYEAQPDKSGLPSDRFSAERPEGSISTLTIQRTEQRDSAMYRCASSPGTNSYEQYFGPGTRLTVT.

The chain links TRBV19 to TRBJ1-5; D is ambiguous. The CDR3 length is 16 residues. The germline gives CDR1 LNHDA, CDR2 SQIVND (reference sequence). The V end was cut by 0 bases, the J end by 4 bases, with 13 bases between. This CDR3 is CASSIERRVDNQPQHF. CDR3 coding DNA: TGTGCCAGTAGTATAGAGCGAAGGGTCGATAATCAGCCCCAGCATTTT.

The DNA for the CDR3 is TGTGCCAGCAGCTTAGTAGGGGGAAACACTGAAGCTTTCTTT. Its protein is CASSLVGGNTEAFF. This chain connects TRBV7-2 to TRBJ1-1, with a tentative D call TRBD1 (6 bases). Germline CDR1 reads SGHTA; CDR2 reads FQGNSA. Between the trimmed V and J ends, which lost 1 base and 2 bases, there was a span of 8 bases. There are 14 residues in the CDR3.